Sequencing of this T cell receptor (beta chain) was carried out in a study of glioma-infiltrating T cells. Study observations and caveats: CDR3 overlap between tissue and blood was very small. Above-expected tissue-blood divergence occurred in all gliomas, most in low-grade ones.

Trimming removed 6 bases from V and 3 bases from J, with 9 bases in between. Germline V CDR1 and CDR2: MNHEY, SMNVEV (reference sequence). The CDR3 has 13 amino acids. This clonotype has at least ten counts. Its matching antigen is unknown. Amplification of TCR alpha and beta CDR3 regions from RNA used iRepertoire nested multiplex PCR. For one-step reverse transcription and amplification, roughly 95-400 ng of tissue mRNA or PBMC total RNA was used. TCRdb processed the multiplex PCR reads anew with MiXCR; each CDR3 protein has one entry. The data contain about 190,000 distinct CDR3 sequences, around 32% of them singletons.

The TCR sequence derives from a human donor with low-grade glioma or glioblastoma, undergoing nonglioma brain surgery, or in good health (not recorded which). The rearrangement joins TRBV27 to TRBJ2-4; D remains ambiguous. Sequenced: glioma tissue, nonneoplastic brain tissue, or PBMCs (not recorded which). The CDR3 bases are TGTGCCAGCAGCCCCGGAGACAAAAACATTCAGTACTTC. Protein sequence: CASSPGDKNIQYF.